The 20 T cell receptor beta chains reported below all come from one sample, sequenced in a study of shared T cell receptors in the human thymus. Produced via immunoSEQ multiplex PCR; TCRdb's table is partial and in-frame only. The repertoire holds hundreds of thousands of clones, with around nine tenths as singletons. Separately, the same data were catalogued under a study of human thymus T cells.

Sample: thymocytes. The origin of the receptors is a boy in the first two years of life with a congenital heart defect.

The rearrangement links TRBV5-4 to TRBJ2-5; TRBD2 matches at 9 bases. V lost 0 bases and J lost 5; bases outside the gene matches: 8. The CDR3 has 16 amino acids. Per the germline V gene, CDR1 is SGHNT and CDR2 is YYREEE (reference sequence). CDR3 amino acids: CASSLASGRGGETQYF. CDR3 bases: TGTGCCAGCAGCTTGGCTTCCGGGCGGGGGGGGGAGACCCAGTACTTC.

This rearrangement joins TRBV7-9 to TRBJ2-1; TRBD2 agrees at 11 bases. The CDR3 has 16 residues. Germline V gene data show CDR1 as SEHNR and CDR2 as FQNEAQ (reference sequence). V was pared by 5 bases and J by 7 bases, with 10 bases of the junction left unmatched. The CDR3 nucleotides read TGTGCCAGCAGCCATCTGACTAGCGGGAATCCGAATGAGCAGTTCTTC. It is translated as CASSHLTSGNPNEQFF.

The chain couples TRBV10-1 to TRBJ2-1; TRBD1 matches 10 bases. This CDR3 is built from 16 residues. Germline V CDR1 and CDR2: WNHNN, SYGVQD (reference sequence). J lost 8 bases, V lost 6 bases, and 13 bases had no gene match. The chain's CDR3 is CASRDRGRWWRDEQFF. In nucleotides, the CDR3 is TGCGCCAGCAGAGACAGGGGGCGGTGGTGGAGGGATGAGCAGTTCTTC.

The CDR3 loop is CASSHTQNLAKETQYF. The CDR3 bases are TGTGCCAGCAGCCACACTCAAAACCTAGCGAAAGAGACCCAGTACTTC. The rearrangement uses TRBV2 and TRBJ2-5; possible D gene TRBD2, 6 bases. This CDR3 comprises 16 residues. V lost 6 bases to trimming and J lost 3 bases, with 20 bases between them. CDR1 SNHLY and CDR2 FYNNEI come from the germline V gene.

The chain has TRBV28 and TRBJ1-2, with D tentatively TRBD1 (5 bases). V was shortened by 4 bases and J by 4 bases, with 16 bases between the two germline ends. The length of the CDR3 is 15 residues. Germline V gene data show CDR1 as MDHEN and CDR2 as SYDVKM. The CDR3 DNA follows: TGTGCCAGCAGTTCGCGACTTCTAGGGGCCTATGGCTACACCTTC. It encodes CASSSRLLGAYGYTF.

The V gene is TRBV6-1, the J gene TRBJ1-2, with a possible D match to TRBD1 (6 bases). Germline assignment: CDR1 MNHNS and CDR2 SASEGT. Deletions cut 0 bases from V and 8 bases from J, with 16 bases between. The CDR3 runs to 15 residues. The DNA of the CDR3 is TGTGCCAGCAGTGAAGCGCTTCGGGGGAGGGGGGGCTACACCTTC. Its protein product is CASSEALRGRGGYTF.

The V call is TRBV19, the J call TRBJ2-1, with D unclear. This CDR3 region has 14 residues. CDR1 LNHDA and CDR2 SQIVND come from the germline V gene (reference sequence). V was cut by 1 base and J by 7 bases, with 11 bases left in between. CDR3 DNA: TGTGCCAGTAGTATAGTCTACTACCGGAATGAGCAGTTCTTC. Residues: CASSIVYYRNEQFF.

J is TRBJ2-5 and V is TRBV13, with TRBD2 identical over 7 bases. Germline assignment: CDR1 PRHDT and CDR2 FYEKMQ (reference sequence). The CDR3 has 15 residues. Trimming removed 7 bases from V and 0 bases from J; junction bases left unmatched: 8. CDR3 protein: CASNPGGGYQETQYF. For the CDR3, the DNA is TGTGCCAGCAACCCGGGGGGTGGGTACCAAGAGACCCAGTACTTC.

The CDR3 reads CASSFGLAEGLVSYEQYF. The DNA for the CDR3 is TGTGCCAGCAGCTTCGGACTAGCGGAGGGCTTAGTGTCCTACGAGCAGTACTTC. The J gene is TRBJ2-7, the V gene TRBV11-2, with 10 positions matching TRBD2. J gave up 1 base and V 3 bases, and 12 bases lay outside the gene matches. The V gene's germline CDR1 is SGHAT and CDR2 FQNNGV. This CDR3 comprises 18 residues.

The chain is built from TRBV21-1 and TRBJ2-5; whether TRBD2, the table's D call, matches the DNA was not checked. TRBV21-1 represents a pseudogene. The CDR3 contains 17 residues. This CDR3 reads CASSGRLAGVHQETQYF. In DNA, the CDR3 is TGTGCCAGCAGTGGACGTCTAGCGGGAGTACACCAAGAGACCCAGTACTTC.

This clone has only one observation. The genes are TRBV30 and TRBJ1-3; D unclear. CDR3 length: 14 amino acids. Between the trimmed V and J ends, which lost 2 bases and 4 bases, there was a span of 12 bases. The germline V gene has CDR1 GTSNPN and CDR2 SVGIG (reference sequence). CDR3 amino acids: CAWSPREEGNTIYF. As DNA, the CDR3 is TGTGCCTGGAGTCCCCGGGAGGAGGGAAACACCATATATTTT.

The J gene is TRBJ2-7, the V gene TRBV10-3; 8 bases align to TRBD1. With 6 bases clipped from V and 5 bases from J, the junction kept 3 bases outside the gene matches. CDR3 length equals 12 residues. Germline V gene lookup returns CDR1 ENHRY and CDR2 SYGVKD. The CDR3 coding sequence is TGTGCCATCAGCGGACAGGGAGACGAGCAGTACTTC. Translated, it gives CAISGQGDEQYF.

In this sample, this clone turned up a few times. The V call is TRBV28, the J call TRBJ2-2, with TRBD2 matching 7 bases. The CDR3 extends over 16 amino acids. V was clipped by 7 bases and J by 3 bases; unmatched bases: 11. Germline V gene lookup returns CDR1 MDHEN and CDR2 SYDVKM. The CDR3 bases are TGTGCCAGCACCTCCCCGGCGGGAGTACACACCGGGGAGCTGTTTTTT. This encodes CASTSPAGVHTGELFF. Together with reference TRBV28 and TRBJ2-2, the CDR3 gives the full variable domain: DVKVTQSSRYLVKRTGEKVFLECVQDMDHENMFWYRQDPGLGLRLIYFSYDVKMKEKGDIPEGYSVSREKKERFSLILESASTNQTSMYLCASTSPAGVHTGELFFGEGSRLTVL.

V and J are TRBV13 and TRBJ2-1; 8 positions agree with TRBD2. J was trimmed by 0 bases and V by 5 bases; bases with no gene match: 6. This CDR3 has 16 amino acids. Germline V lookup: CDR1 PRHDT, CDR2 FYEKMQ (reference sequence). The CDR3 DNA follows: TGTGCCAGCAGCATTAGCGGGAACAGCTCCTACAATGAGCAGTTCTTC. Encoded protein: CASSISGNSSYNEQFF.

The chain links TRBV25-1 to TRBJ1-5, with TRBD1 as a possible D gene (6 bases). The germline V and J ends were trimmed by 7 bases and 3 bases, with 13 bases remaining between them. This CDR3 contains 14 residues. CDR1 MGHDK and CDR2 SYGVNS come from the germline V gene. This CDR3 reads CASTPRDNNQPQHF. The CDR3 region has the DNA TGTGCCAGCACCCCCCGGGACAACAATCAGCCCCAGCATTTT.

This chain links TRBV4-3 with TRBJ2-7, with a possible D match to TRBD2 (6 bases). Per the germline V gene, CDR1 is LGHNA and CDR2 is YSLEER. The CDR3 spans 15 residues. The V gene lost 4 bases and the J gene lost 3 bases, with 16 bases spanning the gap. As DNA, the CDR3 is TGCGCCAGCAGCCCTACAGCGCGGGAAGGCTACGAGCAGTACTTC. Amino acids: CASSPTAREGYEQYF.

The chain has TRBV29-1 and TRBJ2-7; the match to TRBD1 covers 9 bases. The CDR3 has 17 residues. Looked up from germline, CDR1 is SQVTM and CDR2 is ANQGSEA. The V gene end was trimmed by 6 bases and the J gene end by 1 base; junction bases not matched to a gene: 16. As DNA, the CDR3 is TGCAGCGTCGCTGATACCGGGACAGGGAGGATATCCTACGAGCAGTACTTC. This codes for CSVADTGTGRISYEQYF.

The genes are TRBV30 and TRBJ1-1, with a tentative D call TRBD1 (6 bases). Per the germline V gene, CDR1 is GTSNPN and CDR2 is SVGIG (reference sequence). The CDR3 runs 15 residues. Trimming shortened V by 2 bases and J by 1 base, and 14 bases separated the two germline ends. Here the CDR3 reads CAWSPPGHTNTEAFF. CDR3 in DNA: TGTGCCTGGAGTCCTCCGGGACACACGAACACTGAAGCTTTCTTT.

V and J are TRBV21-1 and TRBJ2-5; TRBD2, as called in the table, went unchecked against the DNA. TRBV21-1 counts as a pseudogene. This CDR3 has 14 residues. The CDR3 DNA is TGTGCCAGCAGCAAAGGGGAGGCGGGAGAGACCCAGTACTTC. Its protein product is CASSKGEAGETQYF.

This sequence joins TRBV13 and TRBJ2-7; 7 bases fit TRBD2. With V trimmed by 8 bases and J by 7 bases, 17 bases remained unmatched. The CDR3 is 15 residues long. Germline CDR1 PRHDT, CDR2 FYEKMQ (reference sequence). The CDR3 region is CASAQQEKGGPEQYF. The CDR3 coding sequence is TGTGCCAGCGCACAACAAGAGAAGGGAGGGCCGGAGCAGTACTTC.